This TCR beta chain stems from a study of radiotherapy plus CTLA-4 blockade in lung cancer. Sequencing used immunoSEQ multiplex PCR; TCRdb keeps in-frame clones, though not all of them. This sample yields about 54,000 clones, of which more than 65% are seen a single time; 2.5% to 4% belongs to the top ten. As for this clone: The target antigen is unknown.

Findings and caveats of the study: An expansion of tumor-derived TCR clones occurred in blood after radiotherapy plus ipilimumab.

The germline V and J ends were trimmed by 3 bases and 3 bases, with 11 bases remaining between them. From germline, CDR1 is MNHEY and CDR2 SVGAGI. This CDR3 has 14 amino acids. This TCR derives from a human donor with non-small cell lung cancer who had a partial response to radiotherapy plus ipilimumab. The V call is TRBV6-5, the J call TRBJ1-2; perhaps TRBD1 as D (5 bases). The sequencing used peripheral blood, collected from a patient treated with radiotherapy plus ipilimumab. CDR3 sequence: CASSYLGGDYGYTF. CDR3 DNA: TGTGCCAGCAGTTATTTGGGAGGGGACTATGGCTACACCTTC.